The clone carrying this T cell receptor (beta chain) was counted once. How the authors handled the data: Estimation of nucleated cell counts was performed using reference gene primer amplification. Sequencing used immunoSEQ multiplex PCR; TCRdb keeps in-frame clones, though not all of them. The V and J calls and clone size are taken from that table; D and trimming were inferred from the DNA. This table holds 75,000 to 85,000 clones, around 90% found once. The data were obtained in a study of blood T cell repertoires in COVID-19. Across the study: Some COVID-19 samples were acute and others convalescent; all came from the United States, Italy and Spain. PBMCs, B-cell-depleted T cells, or T cells provided the cDNA or gDNA that made up the material.

Trimming removed 0 bases from V and 4 bases from J; junction bases left unmatched: 12. Germline values: CDR1 LGHNA, CDR2 YSLEER. The CDR3 totals 18 residues. This receptor was identified in a man between 50 and 59 years old with active COVID-19. This chain links TRBV4-3 with TRBJ2-3, with 8 nucleotides matching TRBD1. The sample consisted of peripheral blood. This CDR3 reads CASSQEPRFQGAADTQYF. In DNA, the CDR3 is TGCGCCAGCAGCCAAGAACCCAGGTTCCAGGGGGCTGCAGATACGCAGTATTTT.